This TCR beta chain was observed in a study of shared clonotypes between healthy human individuals. Study results and caveats: Clonotype sharing among donors was thought likely to change with sequencing depth. Generally, naive subsets (rather than memory subsets) showed larger estimated richness.

Comment on this clone: What it binds is not known.

Germline CDR1 reads SGHTA; CDR2 reads FQGNSA. V was cut by 4 bases and J by 6 bases, with 16 bases left in between. The CDR3 totals 14 residues. Source study methods: Quality scores were absent from the junction-only immunoSEQ sequences, so filtering differed. TCRdb's table, derived via immunoSEQ multiplex PCR, lists solely in-frame clones and lacks some. V and J calls and clone size are as listed in that table; D and trimming were resolved from the DNA. The sample includes 750,000 to 1,000,000 clones, over 90% of them seen just once. CD8 cells classed as naive were CD45RO-negative and positively selected for CCR7, excluding terminally differentiated effector memory CD45RA+ cells.

The TCR was taken from a man in his thirties or forties in good health. Specimen: naive CD8+ T cells sorted from blood. The rearrangement joins TRBV7-2 to TRBJ2-7; D unresolved. CDR3 protein: CASSSLIGDLEQYF. The CDR3, as DNA: TGTGCCAGCAGCTCCCTAATAGGAGATCTCGAGCAGTACTTC.